This T cell receptor (beta chain) was captured in a study of Ad26.COV2.S vaccination and SARS-CoV-2 variants. Broader study findings: It is possible that the TCR breadth and depth analyses underestimated the total T cell responses.

The treatment here: about 20 received Ad26.COV2.S at low or high dose, single or two shots; about 5 received placebo; per-sample allocation not given. Sampling happened 63 days after the first vaccine or placebo injection. Method: immunoSEQ multiplex PCR; TCRdb's copy keeps in-frame clones and lacks some. The sample has a few hundred thousand clones; around 90% are singletons. V lost 4 bases and J 1 base, leaving 7 bases between the germline ends. The germline gives CDR1 SNHLY, CDR2 FYNNEI. The CDR3 has 13 residues. For this clone: Antigen unknown.

The rearrangement links TRBV2 to TRBJ1-2; TRBD1 is a possible D gene (6 bases). The source material was peripheral blood, sampled in a trial of Ad26.COV2.S vaccine versus placebo. The sequence derives from a person between 18 and 60 years old who received the Ad26.COV2.S COVID-19 vaccine or a placebo. The CDR3: CASSGQVNYGYTF. The CDR3 nucleotides are TGTGCCAGCAGTGGACAGGTTAACTATGGCTACACCTTC.